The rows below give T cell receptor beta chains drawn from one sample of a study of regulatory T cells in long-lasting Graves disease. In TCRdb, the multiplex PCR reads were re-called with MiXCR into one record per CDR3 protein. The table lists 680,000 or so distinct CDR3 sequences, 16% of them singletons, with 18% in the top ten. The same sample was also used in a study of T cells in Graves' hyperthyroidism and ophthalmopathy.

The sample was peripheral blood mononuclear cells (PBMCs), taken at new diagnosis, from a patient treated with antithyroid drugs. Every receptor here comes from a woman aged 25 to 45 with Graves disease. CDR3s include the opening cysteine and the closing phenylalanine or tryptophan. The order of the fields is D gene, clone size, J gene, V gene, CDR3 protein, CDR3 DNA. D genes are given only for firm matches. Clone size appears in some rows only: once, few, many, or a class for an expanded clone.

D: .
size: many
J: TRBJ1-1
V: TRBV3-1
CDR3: CASSQGDRTEAFF
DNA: TGTGCCAGCAGCCAAGGTGACAGAACTGAAGCTTTCTTT

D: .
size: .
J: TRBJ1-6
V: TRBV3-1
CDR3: CASSQMEGQSPLHF
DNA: TGTGCCAGCAGCCAGATGGAGGGGCAGTCACCCCTCCACTTT

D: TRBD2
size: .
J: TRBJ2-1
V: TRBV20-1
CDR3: CSPPTSGTYNEQFF
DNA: TGCAGTCCCCCTACTAGCGGGACCTACAATGAGCAGTTCTTC

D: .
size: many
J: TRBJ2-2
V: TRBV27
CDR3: CARNYTGELFF
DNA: TGTGCCAGGAACTACACCGGGGAGCTGTTTTTT

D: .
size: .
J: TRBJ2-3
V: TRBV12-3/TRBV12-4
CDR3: CASTVWRGITDTQYF
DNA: TGTGCCAGCACCGTATGGAGGGGGATCACAGATACGCAGTATTTT

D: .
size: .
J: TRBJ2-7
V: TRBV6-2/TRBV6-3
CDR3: CASSYSRGPYEQYF
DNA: TGTGCCAGCAGTTACTCAAGGGGACCGTACGAGCAGTACTTC

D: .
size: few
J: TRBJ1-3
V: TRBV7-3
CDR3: CASSRGSNSGNTIYF
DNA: TGTGCCAGCAGCCGGGGTTCAAACTCTGGAAACACCATATATTTT

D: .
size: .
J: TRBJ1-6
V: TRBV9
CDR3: CASSVRSDSPLHF
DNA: TGTGCCAGCAGCGTACGCTCTGATTCACCCCTCCACTTT

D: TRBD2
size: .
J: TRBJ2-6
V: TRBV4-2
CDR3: CASSEGLAGVLSGANVLTF
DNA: TGTGCCAGCAGCGAGGGACTAGCGGGAGTACTCTCTGGGGCCAACGTCCTGACTTTC

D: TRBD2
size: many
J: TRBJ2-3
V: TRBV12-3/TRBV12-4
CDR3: CASSLAGAGTDTQYF
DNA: TGTGCCAGCAGTCTAGCGGGAGCTGGCACAGATACGCAGTATTTT

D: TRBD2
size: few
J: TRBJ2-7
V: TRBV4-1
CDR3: CASSPQGGGRGSSYEQYF
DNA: TGCGCCAGCAGCCCCCAAGGTGGAGGGAGGGGAAGCTCCTACGAGCAGTACTTC

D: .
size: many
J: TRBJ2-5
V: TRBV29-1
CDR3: CSGRTPAETQYF
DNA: TGCAGCGGACGGACCCCCGCAGAGACCCAGTACTTC

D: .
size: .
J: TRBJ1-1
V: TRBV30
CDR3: CAWGTWGAEAFF
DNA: TGTGCCTGGGGGACCTGGGGCGCTGAAGCTTTCTTT

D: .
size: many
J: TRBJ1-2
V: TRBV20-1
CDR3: CSARVADVGGYTF
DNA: TGCAGTGCTAGAGTGGCGGACGTGGGTGGCTACACCTTC

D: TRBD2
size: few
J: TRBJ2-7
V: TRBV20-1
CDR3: CSARDPIGYSGRGLYEQYF
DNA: TGCAGTGCTAGAGATCCCATAGGCTACTCCGGGAGGGGCCTCTACGAGCAGTACTTC

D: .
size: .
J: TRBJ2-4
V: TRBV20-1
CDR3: CSAVHRRDDIQYF
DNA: TGCAGTGCTGTTCACAGGCGGGACGACATTCAGTACTTC

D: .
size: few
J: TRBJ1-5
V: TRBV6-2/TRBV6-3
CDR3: CASSTEFSNQPQHF
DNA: TGTGCCAGCAGTACCGAATTTAGCAATCAGCCCCAGCATTTT

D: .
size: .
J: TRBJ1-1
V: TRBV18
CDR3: CASSRQGPRINTEAFF
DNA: TGTGCCAGCTCACGGCAGGGCCCTCGGATCAACACTGAAGCTTTCTTT

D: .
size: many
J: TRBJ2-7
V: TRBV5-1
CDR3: CASSAISGGSYEQYF
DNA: TGCGCCAGCAGCGCAATTAGCGGAGGGTCCTACGAGCAGTACTTC

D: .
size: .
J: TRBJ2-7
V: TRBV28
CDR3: CASSSLRGEQYF
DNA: TGTGCCAGCAGTTCCCTCCGGGGGGAGCAGTACTTC

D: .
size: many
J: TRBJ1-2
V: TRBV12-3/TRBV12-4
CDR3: CASSSGVGYTF
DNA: TGTGCCAGCAGTTCAGGGGTAGGCTACACCTTC

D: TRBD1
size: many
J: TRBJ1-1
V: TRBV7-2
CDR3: CASSLITGGRNTEAFF
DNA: TGTGCCAGCAGCTTAATCACAGGGGGCCGGAACACTGAAGCTTTCTTT